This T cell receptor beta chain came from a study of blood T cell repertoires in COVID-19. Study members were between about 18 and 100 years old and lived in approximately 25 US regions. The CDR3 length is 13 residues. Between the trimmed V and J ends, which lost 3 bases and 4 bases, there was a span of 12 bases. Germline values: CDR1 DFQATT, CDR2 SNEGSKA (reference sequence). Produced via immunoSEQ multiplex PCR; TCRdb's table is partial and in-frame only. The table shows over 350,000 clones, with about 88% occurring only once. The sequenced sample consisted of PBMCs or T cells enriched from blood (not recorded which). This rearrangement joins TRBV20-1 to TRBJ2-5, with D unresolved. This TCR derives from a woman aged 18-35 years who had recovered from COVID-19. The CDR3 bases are TGCAGTGCTAGTGCTAGTTATGCAGAGACCCAGTACTTC. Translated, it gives CSASASYAETQYF.